The 15 T cell receptor beta chains given below trace back to one sample, sequenced in a study of Tregs in tolerant kidney transplant recipients. The method was immunoSEQ multiplex PCR; TCRdb's version includes in-frame clones alone and lacks a portion of them. The data contain tens of thousands of clones, roughly 90% of them seen just once; the ten biggest clones take up 1.6%. Mixed chimerism was transient after nonmyeloablative marrow transplants from related graft donors. The specimen was CD4+ T cells from blood (PBMCs), collected 24 months after the transplant. The receptors were gathered from a human patient who received a combined kidney and bone marrow transplant. Part of the T cell pool may stem from the graft donor.

This clone was counted only a few times. In the same sample, other DNA sequences code for this CDR3. The rearrangement joins TRBV27 to TRBJ1-1; D perhaps matches TRBD1 (6 bases). V gave up 8 bases and J gave up 0 bases, with 13 bases separating them. The V gene's germline CDR1 is MNHEY and CDR2 SMNVEV (reference sequence). The CDR3 totals 14 residues. The CDR3 loop reads CASRLDRLNTEAFF. The DNA for the CDR3 is TGTGCCAGCCGCTTGGACAGACTGAACACTGAAGCTTTCTTT.

The V gene is TRBV21-1, the J gene TRBJ2-7; the table gives TRBD1 as D, unverified against the DNA. TRBV21-1 is assigned pseudogene status. The CDR3 contains 17 residues. The DNA of the CDR3 is TGTGCCAGCAGCAAAGTAAGTCTTCGACAGGGTGCCTACGAGCAGTACTTC. Encoded protein: CASSKVSLRQGAYEQYF.

The chain carries TRBV19 and TRBJ1-1, with TRBD1 matching 7 bases. V gave up 3 bases and J gave up 4 bases; unmatched junction bases: 5. The CDR3 consists of 14 residues. CDR1 and CDR2 from the germline V gene are LNHDA and SQIVND (reference sequence). Written as DNA, the CDR3 is TGTGCCAGTAGTATCACGACAGGGATCACTGAAGCTTTCTTT. Translating it yields CASSITTGITEAFF.

Comments on this clone: Other DNA variants within this sample encode the same CDR3. This chain uses TRBV7-2 with TRBJ2-7, with 9 bases identical to TRBD2. This CDR3 has 16 residues. With 9 bases clipped from V and 3 bases from J, the junction kept 15 bases outside the gene matches. The germline CDR1 and CDR2 sequences are SGHTA and FQGNSA. The CDR3 DNA is TGTGCCAGTAGCATTAGGTCTAGCGGGGAGAGCTACGAGCAGTACTTC. It yields the protein CASSIRSSGESYEQYF.

The table lists this clone with a count of one. The chain uses TRBV7-9 and TRBJ2-7; D remains ambiguous. Trimming removed 0 bases at V and 4 bases at J, with 10 bases between. The CDR3 totals 14 residues. Germline V lookup: CDR1 SEHNR, CDR2 FQNEAQ (reference sequence). In nucleotides, the CDR3 is TGTGCCAGCAGCTTAGCCCCCCTTATGTACGAGCAGTACTTC. Encoded protein: CASSLAPLMYEQYF.

V gene TRBV27 combines with J gene TRBJ1-4; D may be TRBD1 (5 bases). The V and J ends lost 0 bases and 5 bases respectively, with 10 bases between them. CDR3 length equals 15 residues. The germline V gene has CDR1 MNHEY and CDR2 SMNVEV (reference sequence). CDR3 nucleotides: TGTGCCAGCAGTTTATCCCGGCAGGGCAATGAAAAACTGTTTTTT. Protein product: CASSLSRQGNEKLFF.

This clone was seen a handful of times. This chain links TRBV27 with TRBJ1-4; TRBD1 matches 10 bases. The junction had 5 bases not matched to a gene; V was cut back by 8 bases and J by 8 bases. Germline V gene sequence: CDR1 MNHEY, CDR2 SMNVEV (reference sequence). This CDR3 spans 13 amino acids. The CDR3 DNA sequence: TGTGCCAGCTCGACAGGGGGCCGCGAAAAACTGTTTTTT. It yields the protein CASSTGGREKLFF.

For this clone: Other nucleotide sequences in the sample specify the same CDR3. V is TRBV30 and J is TRBJ1-6; D gene ambiguous. Germline assignment: CDR1 GTSNPN and CDR2 SVGIG (reference sequence). Trimming removed 2 bases from V and 0 bases from J, with 5 bases in between. The CDR3 is 14 residues long. The CDR3 here is CAWSLSSYNSPLHF. CDR3 nucleotides: TGTGCCTGGAGTCTGAGCTCCTATAATTCACCCCTCCACTTT.

The rearrangement uses TRBV10-3 and TRBJ2-2; 7 positions match TRBD1. The CDR3 runs to 15 residues. The germline gives CDR1 ENHRY, CDR2 SYGVKD. J lost 6 bases, V lost 4 bases, and 8 bases had no gene match. CDR3 loop: CAISVETGIAGELFF. CDR3 in DNA: TGTGCCATCAGTGTAGAGACAGGGATCGCCGGGGAGCTGTTTTTT.

In DNA form, the CDR3 reads TGTGCCAGCAGCCCGGGACATACGAACACTGAAGCTTTCTTT. Translating gives CASSPGHTNTEAFF. The chain has TRBV5-6 and TRBJ1-1; the D gene is possibly TRBD1 (6 bases). Germline CDR1 reads SGHDT; CDR2 reads YYEEEE. Trimming shortened V by 4 bases and J by 1 base, and 11 bases separated the two germline ends. The CDR3 sequence is 14 residues long.

V is TRBV6-5 and J is TRBJ1-2; tentative D call: TRBD1 (6 bases). This CDR3 has 14 amino acids. Per germline, CDR1 MNHEY and CDR2 SVGAGI. Trimming took off 6 bases at V and 4 bases at J, with 15 bases between the two ends. The CDR3 reads CASRPYRDTYGYTF. The DNA of the CDR3 is TGTGCCAGCAGGCCCTACAGGGACACCTATGGCTACACCTTC.

The chain combines TRBV7-2 with TRBJ2-7; TRBD2 aligns across 8 bases. Looked up from germline, CDR1 is SGHTA and CDR2 is FQGNSA. The CDR3 runs 12 residues. With 4 bases clipped from V and 9 bases from J, the junction kept 5 bases outside the gene matches. CDR3 DNA sequence: TGTGCCAGCAGCTCGGTAGCGGGAATGCAGTACTTC. Protein product: CASSSVAGMQYF.

This clone appeared once. This chain's CDR3 is CASSLVPGLAYNEQFF. CDR3 DNA sequence: TGCGCCAGCAGCTTGGTCCCGGGACTAGCCTACAATGAGCAGTTCTTC. The V call is TRBV5-1, the J call TRBJ2-1, with TRBD2 matching over 8 bases. The CDR3 has 16 amino acids. V trimming: 0 bases; J trimming: 2 bases; junction bases outside the gene matches: 4. CDR1 and CDR2 from the germline V gene are SGHRS and YFSETQ.

V usage is TRBV11-2 and J usage is TRBJ2-7, with a weak D call TRBD1 (6 bases). This CDR3 has 14 amino acids. The germline V and J ends were trimmed by 1 base and 5 bases, with 12 bases remaining between them. Per the germline V gene, CDR1 is SGHAT and CDR2 is FQNNGV. The CDR3: CASSLVTGGDEQYF. CDR3 bases: TGTGCCAGCAGCTTAGTGACTGGGGGCGACGAGCAGTACTTC.

The chain employs TRBV2 and TRBJ2-5, with 10 positions matching TRBD1. CDR1 SNHLY and CDR2 FYNNEI come from the germline V gene. Trimming at V came to 6 bases and at J to 0 bases, leaving 7 bases not matched to a gene. The length of the CDR3 is 16 residues. The CDR3 region has the DNA TGTGCCAGCAGGGACAGGGGGACAATTTACCAAGAGACCCAGTACTTC. The encoded protein is CASRDRGTIYQETQYF.